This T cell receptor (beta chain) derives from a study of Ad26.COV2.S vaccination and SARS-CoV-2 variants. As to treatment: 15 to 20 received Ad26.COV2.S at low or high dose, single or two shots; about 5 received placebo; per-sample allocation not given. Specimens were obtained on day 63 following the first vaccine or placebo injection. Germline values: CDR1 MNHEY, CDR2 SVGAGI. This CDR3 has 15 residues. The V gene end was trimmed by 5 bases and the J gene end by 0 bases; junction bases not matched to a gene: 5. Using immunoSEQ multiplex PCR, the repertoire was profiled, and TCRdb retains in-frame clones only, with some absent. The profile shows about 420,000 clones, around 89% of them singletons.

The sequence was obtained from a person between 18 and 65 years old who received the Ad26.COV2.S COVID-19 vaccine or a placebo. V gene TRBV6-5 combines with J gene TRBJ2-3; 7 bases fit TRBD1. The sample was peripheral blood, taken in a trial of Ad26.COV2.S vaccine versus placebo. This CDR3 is CASSLQTGSTDTQYF. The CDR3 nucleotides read TGTGCCAGCAGTCTCCAGACAGGGAGCACAGATACGCAGTATTTT.